Below, one T cell receptor beta chain is given with its context. The sample comes from a study of blood T cell repertoires in COVID-19. Overall study context: Samples representing acute and convalescent COVID-19 were sourced from the United States, Italy and Spain. From T cells, B-cell-depleted T cells, or PBMCs came the material, which was cDNA or gDNA.

CDR3 length equals 16 residues. With 0 bases clipped from V and 5 bases from J, the junction kept 4 bases outside the gene matches. In germline, CDR1 is KGHSH, CDR2 LQKENI. Assay used: immunoSEQ multiplex PCR; TCRdb lists only in-frame clones, some missing. The repertoire holds nearly 200,000 clones, with around 80% as singletons. The genes are TRBV18 and TRBJ2-1, with TRBD2 matching 10 bases. Sequencing was done on a sample of peripheral blood. This receptor was identified in a human donor in a cohort sampled during active COVID-19. Here the CDR3 DNA reads TGTGCCAGCTCACCACCTTCTAGCGGGGGTCACAATGAGCAGTTCTTC. Translation: CASSPPSSGGHNEQFF.